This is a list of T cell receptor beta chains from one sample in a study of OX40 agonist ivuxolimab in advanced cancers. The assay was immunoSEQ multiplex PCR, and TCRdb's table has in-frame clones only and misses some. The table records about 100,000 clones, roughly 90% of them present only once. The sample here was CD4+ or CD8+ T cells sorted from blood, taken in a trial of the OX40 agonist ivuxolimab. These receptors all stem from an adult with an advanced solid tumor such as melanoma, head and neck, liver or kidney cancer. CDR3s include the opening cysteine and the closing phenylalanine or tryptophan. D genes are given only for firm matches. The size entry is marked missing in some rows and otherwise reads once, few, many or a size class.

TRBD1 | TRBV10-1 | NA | CASSESGQGDTGELFF
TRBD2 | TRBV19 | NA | CASSTPLAGGPETQYF
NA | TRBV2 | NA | CASSEARGAEQYF
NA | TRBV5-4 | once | CASSPRGGSSYNEQFF
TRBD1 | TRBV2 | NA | CASSPGTGGGETQYF
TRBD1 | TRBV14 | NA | CASSQDGTGGPYNEQFF
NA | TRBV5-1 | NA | CASSSAGIPSYNEQFF
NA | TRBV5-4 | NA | CASSLGGNQGYGYTF
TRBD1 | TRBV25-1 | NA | CASSEFRQGGHGELFF
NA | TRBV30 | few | CAWSVDRNTQYF
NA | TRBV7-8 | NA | CASSPGGLGQPQHF
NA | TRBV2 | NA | CASSESGTTSPLHF
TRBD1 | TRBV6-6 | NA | CASRDRALETQYF
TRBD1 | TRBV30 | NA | CAFQRGGTGSTYGYTF
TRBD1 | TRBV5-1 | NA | CASSGSQGGEAFF
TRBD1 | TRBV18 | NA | CASSPDRTLEAFF
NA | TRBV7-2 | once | CASSLDDQPQHF
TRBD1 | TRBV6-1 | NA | CASTAGGAYYGYTF
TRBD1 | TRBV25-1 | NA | CASSEDRGVMEAFF
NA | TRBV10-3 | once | CAISRQAPDASYTF
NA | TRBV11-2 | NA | CASSFSGLVEAFF
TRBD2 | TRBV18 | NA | CASSRGGQETQYF
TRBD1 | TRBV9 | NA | CASSVGTGYGQTQYF
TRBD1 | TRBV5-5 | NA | CASSYRSGTGANEAFF
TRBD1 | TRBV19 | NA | CASSDRGINTIYF
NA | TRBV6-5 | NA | CASSSAGGSTEAFF
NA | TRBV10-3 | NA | CAIRVDGNTEAFF
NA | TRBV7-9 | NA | CASSPLGILYEQYF
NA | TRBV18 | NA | CASSPAQGESYGYTF
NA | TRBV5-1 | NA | CASSTGQEQYF
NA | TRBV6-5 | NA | CASSYSVGNWGGELFF
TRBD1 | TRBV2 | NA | CASSETGQVYEQYF
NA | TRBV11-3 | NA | CASSLGGTGNEAFF
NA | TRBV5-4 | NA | CASSFPDKTYEQYF
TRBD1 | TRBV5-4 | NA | CASSLRQGIETQYF
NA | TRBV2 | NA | CASSEGPINIQYF
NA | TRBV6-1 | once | CASSEAHRGAYEQYF